A single sample gave rise to the 24 T cell receptor beta chains below, sequenced in a study of T cell responses to AZD1222 COVID-19 vaccine. Here immunoSEQ multiplex PCR was the method, and the copy in TCRdb shows in-frame clones only, minus some. The sample lists 100,000 to 150,000 clones, about nine tenths seen once, with about 7% in the top ten. Sequenced here: peripheral blood, sampled on day 0 of AZD1222 vaccination. These receptors were taken from an adult in good health.

The chain joins TRBV27 to TRBJ1-5; TRBD1 matches 7 bases. Germline loops: CDR1 MNHEY, CDR2 SMNVEV (reference sequence). V was clipped by 6 bases and J by 2 bases; unmatched bases: 4. The CDR3 has 14 residues. The CDR3 nucleotides are TGTGCCAGCAGGCAGGGGGATGGCAATCAGCCCCAGCATTTT. Translating gives CASRQGDGNQPQHF.

V and J are TRBV7-2 and TRBJ1-2; D remains ambiguous. The CDR3 is made up of 13 amino acids. Germline CDR1 is SGHTA and CDR2 is FQGNSA. V shed 2 bases and J shed 7 bases, with 11 bases lying between them. The CDR3 region has the DNA TGTGCCAGCAGCTTAAGTACGGAAACTGGCTACACCTTC. Protein sequence: CASSLSTETGYTF.

The V call is TRBV15, the J call TRBJ2-1, with TRBD2 identical over 10 bases. Losses at the gene ends were 0 bases for V and 9 bases for J; bases not matched to a gene: 8. This CDR3 has 16 residues. CDR1 and CDR2 (germline): LNHNV, YYDKDF (reference sequence). The CDR3 DNA reads as TGTGCCACCAGCAGAGATTGGGCTAGCGGGGGAGGTGAGCAGTTCTTC. It translates to CATSRDWASGGGEQFF.

The chain is built from TRBV28 and TRBJ1-4; D is ambiguous. The ends were cut back, 3 bases at V and 8 bases at J, with 13 bases in the middle. CDR3 length: 14 residues. Germline CDR1 reads MDHEN; CDR2 reads SYDVKM. The DNA for the CDR3 is TGTGCCAGCAGTTTGTCCTGGCACGCCGAAAAACTGTTTTTT. Protein: CASSLSWHAEKLFF.

CDR3 region: CASSIKPQGRAFF. CDR3 nucleotide sequence: TGTGCCAGCAGCATAAAACCCCAGGGTAGAGCTTTCTTT. This chain uses TRBV7-9 with TRBJ1-1; TRBD1 is a possible D gene (5 bases). The germline V gene has CDR1 SEHNR and CDR2 FQNEAQ (reference sequence). The CDR3 covers 13 residues. V lost 5 bases to trimming and J lost 10 bases, with 17 bases between them.

The chain links TRBV9 to TRBJ1-1, with a weak D call TRBD1 (6 bases). V lost 6 bases to trimming and J lost 1 base, with 22 bases between them. The CDR3 sequence is 17 residues long. CDR1 and CDR2 from the germline V gene are SGDLS and YYNGEE. The CDR3 region is CASTPGIGGGQNTEAFF. The DNA for the CDR3 is TGTGCCAGCACCCCGGGGATCGGTGGGGGACAGAACACTGAAGCTTTCTTT.

V is TRBV7-9 and J is TRBJ1-2, with TRBD1 identical over 8 bases. CDR3 length: 15 residues. The ends lost 5 bases at V and 2 bases at J; junction bases unmatched: 7. CDR1 is SEHNR, CDR2 FQNEAQ, per germline (reference sequence). This CDR3 is CASSGPGQANYGYTF. DNA of the CDR3: TGTGCCAGCAGCGGGCCGGGACAGGCGAACTATGGCTACACCTTC.

The V gene is TRBV7-2, the J gene TRBJ2-1; 7 nucleotides agree with TRBD2. Per the germline V gene, CDR1 is SGHTA and CDR2 is FQGNSA. The CDR3 extends over 15 amino acids. Losses at the gene ends were 1 base for V and 10 bases for J; bases not matched to a gene: 10. The CDR3 here is CASSLVPAGVREQFF. The CDR3 coding sequence is TGTGCCAGCAGCTTAGTACCCGCGGGGGTGAGGGAGCAGTTCTTC.

This chain connects TRBV5-1 to TRBJ2-3; no definite D call. This CDR3 is 14 amino acids long. Germline CDR1 SGHRS, CDR2 YFSETQ. Trimming shortened V by 0 bases and J by 0 bases, and 5 bases separated the two germline ends. The CDR3 DNA sequence: TGCGCCAGCAGCTTGGCCTCCAGCACAGATACGCAGTATTTT. It is translated as CASSLASSTDTQYF.

The chain carries TRBV9 and TRBJ1-1; D is ambiguous. This CDR3 spans 12 amino acids. V lost 3 bases, J lost 4 bases, and 7 bases lay in between. The germline V gene encodes CDR1 SGDLS and CDR2 YYNGEE. The CDR3 sequence: CASSEVGTEAFF. The CDR3 bases are TGTGCCAGCAGCGAGGTGGGCACTGAAGCTTTCTTT. The full variable domain, completed using reference TRBV9 and TRBJ1-1, is DSGVTQTPKHLITATGQRVTLRCSPRSGDLSVYWYQQSLDQGLQFLIQYYNGEERAKGNILERFSAQQFPDLHSELNLSSLELGDSALYFCASSEVGTEAFFGQGTRLTVV.

The J gene is TRBJ2-7, the V gene TRBV6-1; D may be TRBD1 or TRBD2 (6 bases each). The CDR3 runs 15 residues. Deletions cut 1 base from V and 5 bases from J, with 15 bases between. Germline V gives CDR1 MNHNS, CDR2 SASEGT. CDR3 DNA: TGTGCCAGCAGTGAAGAGAGGGGGGATCTGGACGAGCAGTACTTC. It yields the protein CASSEERGDLDEQYF.

This clone was counted once. This chain links TRBV12-3 or TRBV12-4 with TRBJ2-7; no reliable D call. V was cut by 2 bases and J by 5 bases, with 10 bases left in between. CDR3 length: 13 residues. CDR3 sequence reads: CASSLRAVDEQYF. The CDR3 nucleotides are TGTGCCAGCAGTTTAAGGGCAGTCGACGAGCAGTACTTC.

The rearrangement joins TRBV4-3 to TRBJ1-3; no clear D. The CDR3 has 15 residues. In germline, CDR1 is LGHNA, CDR2 YSLEER. Trimming cost V 0 bases and J 1 base, with 7 bases left between them. The CDR3 coding sequence is TGCGCCAGCAGCCAAGATCAGTTATCTGGAAACACCATATATTTT. Translation gives CASSQDQLSGNTIYF.

The CDR3 DNA reads TGTGCCAGTAGTATTAACATATTCTATGGCTACACCTTC. Translating gives CASSINIFYGYTF. V gene TRBV19 combines with J gene TRBJ1-2; D gene unclear. This CDR3 contains 13 residues. Trimming took off 3 bases at V and 4 bases at J, with 9 bases between the two ends. Germline CDR1 LNHDA, CDR2 SQIVND (reference sequence).

CDR3 sequence (DNA): TGTGCCAGCAGCTTACAGGATACGAGTAACTCACCCCTCCACTTT. Encoded protein: CASSLQDTSNSPLHF. The chain recombines TRBV7-8 with TRBJ1-6; the D is unclear. This CDR3 comprises 15 residues. The V gene's germline CDR1 is SGHVS and CDR2 FQNEAQ. V dropped 2 bases and J dropped 10 bases, with 15 bases sitting between them. Based on the CDR3 plus reference TRBV7-8 and TRBJ1-6, the full variable domain is GAGVSQSPRYKVAKRGQDVALRCDPISGHVSLFWYQQALGQGPEFLTYFQNEAQLDKSGLPSDRFFAERPEGSVSTLKIQRTQQEDSAVYLCASSLQDTSNSPLHFGNGTRLTVT.

The chain is built from TRBV6-4 and TRBJ2-3; the D gene could be TRBD1 or TRBD2 (7 bases each). The ends were cut back, 2 bases at V and 6 bases at J, with 15 bases in the middle. Germline CDR1 is MRHNA and CDR2 is SNTAGT. CDR3 length: 15 amino acids. CDR3 nucleotide sequence: TGTGCCAGCAGTGACGGAGCGGGGACAGCGGATACGCAGTATTTT. Translated, it gives CASSDGAGTADTQYF.

The rearrangement uses TRBV27 and TRBJ2-7; perhaps TRBD1 as D (6 bases). The CDR3 runs 13 residues. The germline CDR1 and CDR2 sequences are MNHEY and SMNVEV (reference sequence). Between the trimmed V and J ends, which lost 2 bases and 2 bases, there was a span of 7 bases. CDR3 bases: TGTGCCAGCAGTTTAGGGACACCCTACGAGCAGTACTTC. This gives the protein CASSLGTPYEQYF.

This chain uses TRBV7-3 with TRBJ2-5; 7 bases are shared with TRBD2. The V segment lost 5 bases and the J segment 0 bases; nucleotides outside the gene matches: 21. Germline lookup yields CDR1 SGHTA and CDR2 FQGTGA. The length of the CDR3 is 20 residues. The CDR3 reads CASSPRGWAGDSPYQETQYF. The CDR3 nucleotides are TGTGCCAGCAGCCCCCGTGGATGGGCGGGGGATTCCCCGTACCAAGAGACCCAGTACTTC.

The V gene is TRBV4-1, the J gene TRBJ1-3; a possible D gene is TRBD1 (5 bases). The CDR3 is made up of 15 amino acids. Germline-derived CDR1 and CDR2 are MGHRA and YSYEKL. The ends were cut back, 3 bases at V and 0 bases at J, with 9 bases in the middle. CDR3 coding DNA: TGCGCCAGCAGCCACGGGGCCGACTCTGGAAACACCATATATTTT. Encoded protein: CASSHGADSGNTIYF.

The chain carries TRBV9 and TRBJ1-2; D remains unclear. Germline V gives CDR1 SGDLS, CDR2 YYNGEE. This CDR3 region has 14 residues. Deletions cut 0 bases from V and 2 bases from J, with 8 bases between. CDR3 loop: CASSVGDGNYGYTF. CDR3 nucleotide sequence: TGTGCCAGCAGCGTAGGTGATGGGAACTATGGCTACACCTTC. Supplemented by reference TRBV9 and TRBJ1-2, the full variable domain reads DSGVTQTPKHLITATGQRVTLRCSPRSGDLSVYWYQQSLDQGLQFLIQYYNGEERAKGNILERFSAQQFPDLHSELNLSSLELGDSALYFCASSVGDGNYGYTFGSGTRLTVV.

The chain links TRBV5-5 to TRBJ1-2; D is perhaps TRBD1 (5 bases). V was pared by 5 bases and J by 8 bases, with 22 bases between. The CDR3 loop spans 15 amino acids. Germline assignment: CDR1 SGHKS and CDR2 YYEKEE (reference sequence). CDR3 in amino acids: CASRQEQLVTEGYTF. DNA for the CDR3: TGTGCCAGCAGACAGGAACAATTAGTCACGGAGGGCTACACCTTC.

The chain combines TRBV27 with TRBJ2-7, with 10 bases aligning to TRBD2. The CDR3 runs 13 residues. The trim removed 9 bases at V and 4 bases at J, leaving 6 bases unmatched. Germline loops: CDR1 MNHEY, CDR2 SMNVEV (reference sequence). CDR3 in DNA: TGTGCCAGTAAGGTTAGCGGGGGGTACGAGCAGTACTTC. Its translation is CASKVSGGYEQYF.

The chain is built from TRBV9 and TRBJ2-5, with D unclear. The germline CDR1 and CDR2 sequences are SGDLS and YYNGEE. The CDR3 spans 13 residues. V lost 0 bases, J lost 5 bases, and 8 bases lay in between. CDR3 in amino acids: CASSVAGHETQYF. The CDR3 DNA is TGTGCCAGCAGCGTAGCTGGGCATGAGACCCAGTACTTC.

This chain joins TRBV10-2 and TRBJ1-6; D remains unclear. The CDR3 loop spans 16 amino acids. V lost 3 bases, J lost 2 bases, and 11 bases lay in between. The germline V gene encodes CDR1 WSHSY and CDR2 SAAADI. CDR3: CASSEKTSTYNSPLHF. Here the CDR3 DNA reads TGCGCCAGCAGTGAAAAAACAAGTACCTATAATTCACCCCTCCACTTT.